The source of this T cell receptor beta chain is a study of regulatory T cells in long-lasting Graves disease. Study at large: Graves' patients diagnosed newly had used antithyroid drugs under 3 months. Study conclusions and caveats: Newly diagnosed patients had higher TCR diversity than persistent Graves' patients did.

V was clipped by 3 bases and J by 5 bases, with 11 bases between them. The germline gives CDR1 SGHVS, CDR2 FQNEAQ. The CDR3 contains 13 residues. The table lists this clonotype with a few counts. Its cognate antigen is unknown. Time point of the sample: newly diagnosed GD, antithyroid drugs for less than 3 months. The TCR library was prepared using RNA isolated from PBMCs. With iRepertoire HTBI primers and Arm-PCR of CDR3 regions, TCR beta libraries were built. MiXCR, applied by TCRdb to the multiplex PCR reads, yields one record per CDR3 protein. The sample holds about 530,000 distinct CDR3 sequences; 16% are singletons and the top ten take just under 25%. This sample also belongs to another study, concerning T cells in Graves' hyperthyroidism and ophthalmopathy.

The source material was peripheral blood mononuclear cells (PBMCs), sampled at new diagnosis, from a patient treated with antithyroid drugs. The clonotype was recovered from a woman in her forties or fifties with Graves disease. The V call is TRBV7-8, the J call TRBJ2-7; D tentatively reads TRBD1 or TRBD2 (5 bases each). CDR3 protein: CASSLTSGHEQYF. In DNA, the CDR3 is TGTGCCAGCAGCTTGACTTCGGGGCACGAGCAGTACTTC.